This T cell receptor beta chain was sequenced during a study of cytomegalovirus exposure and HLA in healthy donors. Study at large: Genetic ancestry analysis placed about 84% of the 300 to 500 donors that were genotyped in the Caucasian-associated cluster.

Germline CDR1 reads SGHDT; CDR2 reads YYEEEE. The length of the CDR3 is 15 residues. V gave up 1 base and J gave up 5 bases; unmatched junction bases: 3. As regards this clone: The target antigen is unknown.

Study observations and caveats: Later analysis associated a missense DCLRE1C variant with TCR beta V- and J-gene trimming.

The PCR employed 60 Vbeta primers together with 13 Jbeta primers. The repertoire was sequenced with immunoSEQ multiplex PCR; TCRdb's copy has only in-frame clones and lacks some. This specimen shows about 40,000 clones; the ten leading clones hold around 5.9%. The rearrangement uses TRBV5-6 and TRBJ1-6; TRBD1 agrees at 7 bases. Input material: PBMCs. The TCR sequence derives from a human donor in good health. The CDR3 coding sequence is TGTGCCAGCAGCTTGAGCGACAGGGATAATTCACCCCTCCACTTT. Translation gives CASSLSDRDNSPLHF.